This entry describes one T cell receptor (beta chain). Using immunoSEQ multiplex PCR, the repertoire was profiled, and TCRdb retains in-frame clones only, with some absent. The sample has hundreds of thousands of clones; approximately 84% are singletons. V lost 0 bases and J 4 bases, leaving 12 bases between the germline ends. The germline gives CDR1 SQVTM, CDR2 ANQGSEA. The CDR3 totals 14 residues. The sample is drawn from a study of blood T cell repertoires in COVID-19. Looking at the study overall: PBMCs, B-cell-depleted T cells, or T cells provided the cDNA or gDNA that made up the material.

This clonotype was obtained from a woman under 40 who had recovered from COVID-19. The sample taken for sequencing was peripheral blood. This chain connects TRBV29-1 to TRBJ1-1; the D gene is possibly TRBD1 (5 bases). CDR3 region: CSVEDREGLTEAFF. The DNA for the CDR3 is TGCAGCGTTGAAGACCGGGAGGGGCTCACTGAAGCTTTCTTT.